This section outlines one TCR beta chain sequence together with its context. Its antigen is not known. The data stem from a study of cytotoxic CD8 clonotypes in ibrutinib-treated CLL. Study-level information: A mean of around 250,000 productive templates and tens of thousands of productive rearrangements was obtained per sample. Study outcomes and limitations: The study found clonality rose at ibrutinib response, then fell toward baseline at progression. Baseline clonality, above age-matched healthy donor levels, tracked circulating CD8+ T-cell counts. With treatment, public clonotypes, which were uncommon, either contracted or remained stable.

V lost 7 bases, J lost 7 bases, and 16 bases lay in between. The CDR3 totals 13 residues. Germline CDR1 reads MDHEN; CDR2 reads SYDVKM. The protocol was immunoSEQ multiplex PCR, while the TCRdb copy is restricted to in-frame clones and leaves out a portion. Of 110,000 to 150,000 clones listed, about 70% are singletons. V gene TRBV28 combines with J gene TRBJ1-2, with D tentatively TRBD1 (5 bases). The specimen was PBMCs, collected after 24 months of ibrutinib treatment. This sequence was found in a human donor with chronic lymphocytic leukemia. The CDR3 is CASTPGGGAGYTF. The CDR3 coding sequence is TGTGCCAGCACCCCGGGGGGAGGTGCTGGCTACACCTTC.